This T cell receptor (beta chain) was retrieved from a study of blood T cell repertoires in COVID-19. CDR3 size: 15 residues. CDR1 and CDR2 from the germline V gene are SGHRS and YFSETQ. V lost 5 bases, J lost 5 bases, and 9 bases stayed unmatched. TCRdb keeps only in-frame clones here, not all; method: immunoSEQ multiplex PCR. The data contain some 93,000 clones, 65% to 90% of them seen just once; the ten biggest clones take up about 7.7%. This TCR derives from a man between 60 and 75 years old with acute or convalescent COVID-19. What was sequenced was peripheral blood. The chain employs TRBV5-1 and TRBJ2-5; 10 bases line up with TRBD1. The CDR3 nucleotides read TGCGCCAGCAGATCCGGACAGGGGGGATTTGAGACCCAGTACTTC. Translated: CASRSGQGGFETQYF.